The 21 T cell receptor beta chains in this list originate from one sample, sequenced in a study of neurological immune-mediated disorders. MiXCR, run by TCRdb on the 5' RACE reads, gives a single entry per CDR3 protein. The data show 50,000 or so distinct CDR3 sequences, with 20% to 30% seen just once and roughly 25% held by the top ten. Source material: PBMCs. These TCRs come from a woman aged 70 to 79 in good health.

This chain uses TRBV20-1 with TRBJ2-3; D might be TRBD1 (5 bases). In germline, CDR1 is DFQATT, CDR2 SNEGSKA (reference sequence). Trimming removed 7 bases at V and 5 bases at J, with 10 bases between. The CDR3 is 11 amino acids. The CDR3 sequence is CSDKTVDTQYF. In nucleotides, the CDR3 is TGCAGTGACAAGACAGTAGATACGCAGTATTTT.

This clonotype was seen at least ten times. The CDR3 protein is CASSRPLGQSCNQPQHF. CDR3 DNA sequence: TGTGCCAGCAGCCGACCACTTGGACAGAGTTGCAATCAGCCCCAGCATTTT. The chain links TRBV7-3 to TRBJ1-5; D may be TRBD1 (6 bases). Trimming shortened V by 5 bases and J by 2 bases, and 19 bases separated the two germline ends. Germline V CDR1 and CDR2: SGHTA, FQGTGA. There are 17 residues in the CDR3.

This clonotype has at least ten counts. V gene TRBV9 combines with J gene TRBJ2-1; D may be TRBD1 or TRBD2 (5 bases each). Germline V gene lookup returns CDR1 SGDLS and CDR2 YYNGEE. Trimming cost V 5 bases and J 7 bases, with 16 bases left between them. The CDR3 runs to 14 residues. Here the CDR3 DNA reads TGTGCCAGCAGGAGGGACCCCGTGTTGAATGAGCAGTTCTTC. Translating gives CASRRDPVLNEQFF. Supplemented by reference TRBV9 and TRBJ2-1, the full variable domain reads DSGVTQTPKHLITATGQRVTLRCSPRSGDLSVYWYQQSLDQGLQFLIQYYNGEERAKGNILERFSAQQFPDLHSELNLSSLELGDSALYFCASRRDPVLNEQFFGPGTRLTVL.

The rearrangement links TRBV27 to TRBJ2-5, with a weak D call TRBD2 (6 bases). CDR1 and CDR2 from the germline V gene are MNHEY and SMNVEV (reference sequence). This CDR3 has 15 amino acids. The V end was cut by 5 bases, the J end by 0 bases, with 13 bases between. CDR3 DNA sequence: TGTGCCAGCAGTCTGGGGGGTGGGGACCAAGAGACCCAGTACTTC. Its translation is CASSLGGGDQETQYF.

J is TRBJ2-3 and V is TRBV20-1, with TRBD2 matching 8 bases. V gave up 2 bases and J gave up 5 bases; unmatched junction bases: 15. This CDR3 contains 17 residues. Germline-derived CDR1 and CDR2 are DFQATT and SNEGSKA (reference sequence). The CDR3 sequence is CSARRATSGPLRDTQYF. Written as DNA, the CDR3 is TGCAGTGCTAGAAGGGCAACTAGCGGACCTTTGAGAGATACGCAGTATTTT.

Ten or more counts support this clonotype. V gene TRBV4-1 combines with J gene TRBJ2-1; 7 bases line up with TRBD2. J gave up 8 bases and V 3 bases, and 10 bases lay outside the gene matches. The CDR3 loop spans 15 amino acids. Germline values: CDR1 MGHRA, CDR2 YSYEKL. The CDR3 DNA reads as TGCGCCAGCAGCCACCCACCGGGACTAATCTATGAGCAGTTCTTC. As protein: CASSHPPGLIYEQFF.

This clonotype occurred many times. V is TRBV12-3 or TRBV12-4 and J is TRBJ1-5; TRBD1 matches 7 bases. The CDR3 has 15 amino acids. V lost 1 base and J lost 4; bases outside the gene matches: 4. CDR3 DNA: TGTGCCAGCAGTTTAGGGCAGGGGGTTAATCAGCCCCAGCATTTT. It is translated as CASSLGQGVNQPQHF.

This clonotype was recorded at least ten times. The rearrangement uses TRBV7-9 and TRBJ2-7, with 7 bases lining up with TRBD2. Unmatched junction bases numbered 4, after V lost 2 bases and J lost 3 bases. Germline assignment: CDR1 SEHNR and CDR2 FQNEAQ (reference sequence). The CDR3 spans 14 residues. This CDR3 is CASSLTRTSYEQYF. In DNA form, the CDR3 reads TGTGCCAGCAGCTTAACGCGGACTAGCTACGAGCAGTACTTC.

The chain carries TRBV27 and TRBJ1-4; possibly TRBD1 for D (6 bases). Trimming cost V 6 bases and J 3 bases, with 14 bases left between them. The germline V gene encodes CDR1 MNHEY and CDR2 SMNVEV (reference sequence). The CDR3 runs to 15 residues. CDR3 in DNA: TGTGCCAGCAGAACAGGGTTCTTCCCTAATGAAAAACTGTTTTTT. This encodes CASRTGFFPNEKLFF.

In the case of this clonotype: A read error may produce the germline difference seen at one junction end. The chain couples TRBV5-1 to TRBJ1-1, with TRBD1 matching over 7 bases. The germline V gene has CDR1 SGHRS and CDR2 YFSETQ. The CDR3 runs to 14 residues. CDR3 amino acids: CASSLGQPNTEAFF. CDR3 sequence (DNA): TGCGCCAGCAGTTTGGGACAGCCGAACACTGAAGCTTTCTTT.

This clonotype was counted many times. The chain is built from TRBV6-2 or TRBV6-3 and TRBJ2-3; perhaps D is TRBD1 or TRBD2 (5 bases each). The CDR3 is 16 residues long. The V gene's germline CDR1 is MNHEY and CDR2 SVGEGT. Trimming pared 0 bases from V and 1 base from J, leaving 11 bases between. This chain's CDR3 is CASSYSRGEGTDTQYF. In DNA form, the CDR3 reads TGTGCCAGCAGTTACTCGAGGGGTGAAGGCACAGATACGCAGTATTTT.

This clonotype was seen repeatedly, ten times or more. The gene calls are TRBV7-2 and TRBJ2-7; TRBD2 matches 7 bases. Germline CDR1 and CDR2: SGHTA and FQGNSA. This CDR3 is built from 16 residues. V dropped 3 bases and J dropped 5; count of bases not matched to a gene: 13. The CDR3 coding sequence is TGTGCCAGCAGCTTCCGGGGGAGGGCCCCTAGGGACGAGCAGTACTTC. Translating it yields CASSFRGRAPRDEQYF.

The table lists this clonotype with many counts. The rearrangement links TRBV9 to TRBJ2-7; D is perhaps TRBD1 (5 bases). Trimming shortened V by 3 bases and J by 2 bases, and 12 bases separated the two germline ends. The germline V gene has CDR1 SGDLS and CDR2 YYNGEE. This CDR3 is 14 amino acids long. Here the CDR3 DNA reads TGTGCCAGCAGCGGCAACAGGAGTCCCTACGAGCAGTACTTC. As protein: CASSGNRSPYEQYF.

With respect to this clonotype: A much larger clone differs from this one at a single base, so this may be a read error. V is TRBV6-5 and J is TRBJ2-1; 7 bases match TRBD1. Germline loops: CDR1 MNHEY, CDR2 SVGAGI. The CDR3 is 15 residues long. V shed 5 bases, J shed 4 bases, and the junction held 8 bases outside the gene matches. The CDR3 sequence is CASSVEGAWYNEQFF. The CDR3, as DNA: TGTGCCAGCAGTGTCGAGGGGGCTTGGTACAATGAGCAGTTCTTC.

The rearrangement links TRBV6-5 to TRBJ1-5; D may be TRBD1 (6 bases). Germline V gene sequence: CDR1 MNHEY, CDR2 SVGAGI. The CDR3 is made up of 16 amino acids. The ends were cut back, 7 bases at V and 4 bases at J, with 20 bases in the middle. The CDR3 reads CASTPLSGGTNQPQHF. The CDR3 DNA is TGTGCCAGCACGCCTCTTTCCGGGGGCACGAATCAGCCCCAGCATTTT.

This clonotype was counted a few times. V is TRBV15 and J is TRBJ1-2; D might be TRBD1 (6 bases). The V end lost 0 bases, the J end lost 8 bases, and 13 bases lay between the germline ends. Germline V gives CDR1 LNHNV, CDR2 YYDKDF (reference sequence). The CDR3 consists of 14 residues. The chain's CDR3 is CATSRDQGTRGYTF. The CDR3 nucleotides are TGTGCCACCAGCAGAGATCAGGGGACCAGGGGCTACACCTTC.

This clonotype was counted at least ten times. The chain employs TRBV27 and TRBJ1-6; no firm D call. Trimming removed 2 bases from V and 5 bases from J, with 7 bases in between. The CDR3 runs to 14 residues. Germline V gene lookup returns CDR1 MNHEY and CDR2 SMNVEV (reference sequence). The DNA for the CDR3 is TGTGCCAGCAGTTTAAATGGGGATAATTCACCCCTCCACTTT. Translation: CASSLNGDNSPLHF.

This rearrangement joins TRBV27 to TRBJ2-1; D remains ambiguous. Trimming took off 4 bases at V and 10 bases at J, with 20 bases between the two ends. Germline CDR1 is MNHEY and CDR2 is SMNVEV (reference sequence). The CDR3 runs to 15 residues. DNA of the CDR3: TGTGCCAGCAGTTCCCCCCCGGGCCCGCGTGGGGAGCAGTTCTTC. It codes for CASSSPPGPRGEQFF.

The table lists this clonotype with many counts. The chain links TRBV7-8 to TRBJ1-2; D possibly corresponds to TRBD1 (5 bases). CDR1 is SGHVS and CDR2 is FQNEAQ in the germline V gene. The ends were cut back, 5 bases at V and 8 bases at J, with 21 bases in the middle. This CDR3 comprises 15 residues. The CDR3 bases are TGTGCCAGCAGCCCCGGGGGGGGGGGAAGGTCGGGCTACACCTTC. Protein product: CASSPGGGGRSGYTF.

The rearrangement uses TRBV12-3 or TRBV12-4 and TRBJ2-6; weak D call: TRBD1 (6 bases). The V gene lost 8 bases and the J gene lost 0 bases, with 17 bases spanning the gap. The CDR3 runs to 17 residues. The CDR3 protein is CASRTLGAASGANVLTF. The CDR3, as DNA: TGTGCCAGCCGAACCCTGGGGGCGGCCTCTGGGGCCAACGTCCTGACTTTC.

This clonotype was counted ten times or more. V and J are TRBV3-2 and TRBJ2-4; the D segment call TRBD1 is taken from the table without a DNA check. TRBV3-2 corresponds to a pseudogene. The CDR3 covers 16 residues. The DNA of the CDR3 is TGTGCCAGCAGCCCACCCCTAAGGACATGTGAAAACATTCAGTACTTC. Translating gives CASSPPLRTCENIQYF.